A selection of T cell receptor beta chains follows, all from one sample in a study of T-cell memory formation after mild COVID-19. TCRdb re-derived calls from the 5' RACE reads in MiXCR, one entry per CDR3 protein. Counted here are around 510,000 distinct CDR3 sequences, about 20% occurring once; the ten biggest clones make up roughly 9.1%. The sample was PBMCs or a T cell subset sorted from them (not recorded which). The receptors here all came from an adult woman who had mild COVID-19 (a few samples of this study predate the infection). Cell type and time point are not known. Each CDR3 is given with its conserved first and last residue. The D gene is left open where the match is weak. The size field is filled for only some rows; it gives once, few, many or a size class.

CDR3 DNA: TGTGCCAGCAGTTGGGGCCCCGATACGGCCTACGAGCAGTACTTC; CDR3 protein: CASSWGPDTAYEQYF; J gene: TRBJ2-7; V gene: TRBV4-2; clone size: few; D gene: -
CDR3 DNA: TGTGCCAGCAGTTACTCGGCGGGGGGCTCCTACGAGCAGTACTTC; CDR3 protein: CASSYSAGGSYEQYF; J gene: TRBJ2-7; V gene: TRBV6-5; clone size: few; D gene: TRBD2
CDR3 DNA: TGCAGTGCTACGCCTTTAGGGACGGAAAACTACGAGCAGTACTTC; CDR3 protein: CSATPLGTENYEQYF; J gene: TRBJ2-7; V gene: TRBV20-1; clone size: few; D gene: -
CDR3 DNA: TGTGCCAGCAGTTTTTCGGGACAGGGCCGTGAAAAACTGTTTTTT; CDR3 protein: CASSFSGQGREKLFF; J gene: TRBJ1-4; V gene: TRBV12-3/TRBV12-4; clone size: -; D gene: TRBD1
CDR3 DNA: TGCAGCGCTGTGGAGGATTTAGCGGGATACAATGAGCAGTTCTTC; CDR3 protein: CSAVEDLAGYNEQFF; J gene: TRBJ2-1; V gene: TRBV29-1; clone size: many; D gene: TRBD2
CDR3 DNA: TGCGCCAGCAGCTCGAGACAGGGGGTTGAGCAGTTCTTC; CDR3 protein: CASSSRQGVEQFF; J gene: TRBJ2-1; V gene: TRBV5-1; clone size: -; D gene: TRBD1
CDR3 DNA: TGTGCCAGCAGCCGACAGGGCTCCTACAATGAGCAGTTCTTC; CDR3 protein: CASSRQGSYNEQFF; J gene: TRBJ2-1; V gene: TRBV7-3; clone size: -; D gene: TRBD1
CDR3 DNA: TGTGCCATCCAGGGCCGGGGAAACACCGGGGAGCTGTTTTTT; CDR3 protein: CAIQGRGNTGELFF; J gene: TRBJ2-2; V gene: TRBV10-3; clone size: once; D gene: -
CDR3 DNA: TGTGCCAGCAGGGGCAGTGAGCAGTTCTTC; CDR3 protein: CASRGSEQFF; J gene: TRBJ2-1; V gene: TRBV12-3/TRBV12-4; clone size: -; D gene: -
CDR3 DNA: TGTGCCAGCAGTGCAGGGGCAAGGAACACTGAAGCTTTCTTT; CDR3 protein: CASSAGARNTEAFF; J gene: TRBJ1-1; V gene: TRBV2; clone size: -; D gene: -
CDR3 DNA: TGTGCCAGCAGCTTCGGACAGGGGGTAGGTGAGCAGTTCTTC; CDR3 protein: CASSFGQGVGEQFF; J gene: TRBJ2-1; V gene: TRBV7-2; clone size: many; D gene: TRBD1
CDR3 DNA: TGTGCCAGCAGCGAACAAGTCCAAGAGACCCAGTACTTC; CDR3 protein: CASSEQVQETQYF; J gene: TRBJ2-5; V gene: TRBV7-9; clone size: -; D gene: -
CDR3 DNA: TGTGCCAGCAGTGAATACGGGGAGGAGCTGTTTTTT; CDR3 protein: CASSEYGEELFF; J gene: TRBJ2-2; V gene: TRBV25-1; clone size: -; D gene: -
CDR3 DNA: TGTGCCAGCAGTGGATGGGGAGACAATCAGCCCCAGCATTTT; CDR3 protein: CASSGWGDNQPQHF; J gene: TRBJ1-5; V gene: TRBV2; clone size: -; D gene: -
CDR3 DNA: TGTGCCAGCCGCGGACAGGGGGACTATGGCTACACCTTC; CDR3 protein: CASRGQGDYGYTF; J gene: TRBJ1-2; V gene: TRBV25-1; clone size: -; D gene: TRBD1
CDR3 DNA: TGTGCCACCAGTGATTTTCTGGGAGGAGCCACAGATACGCAGTATTTT; CDR3 protein: CATSDFLGGATDTQYF; J gene: TRBJ2-3; V gene: TRBV24-1; clone size: -; D gene: -
CDR3 DNA: TGCAGTGCTAGAGATAACGTGATAGGCGGTGCGCAGTTCTTC; CDR3 protein: CSARDNVIGGAQFF; J gene: TRBJ2-1; V gene: TRBV20-1; clone size: -; D gene: -
CDR3 DNA: TGTGCCAGCAGTTTCAACACCCAGCTCTACAATGAGCAGTTCTTC; CDR3 protein: CASSFNTQLYNEQFF; J gene: TRBJ2-1; V gene: TRBV12-3/TRBV12-4; clone size: -; D gene: -
CDR3 DNA: TGTGCCAGCAGCCCGAGGACAGGGTTCAACACTGAAGCTTTCTTT; CDR3 protein: CASSPRTGFNTEAFF; J gene: TRBJ1-1; V gene: TRBV2; clone size: -; D gene: TRBD1
CDR3 DNA: TGTGCCAGCAGCTTATCTTGGGCCCAGAGTAATGAGCAGTTCTTC; CDR3 protein: CASSLSWAQSNEQFF; J gene: TRBJ2-1; V gene: TRBV7-2; clone size: -; D gene: -
CDR3 DNA: TGTGCCAGCAGTTTATCGGGACAGAGGACCTACGAGCAGTACTTC; CDR3 protein: CASSLSGQRTYEQYF; J gene: TRBJ2-7; V gene: TRBV12-3/TRBV12-4; clone size: -; D gene: TRBD1
CDR3 DNA: TGTGCCAGCAGTGGGCCACTTAATGAGCAGTTCTTC; CDR3 protein: CASSGPLNEQFF; J gene: TRBJ2-1; V gene: TRBV25-1; clone size: -; D gene: -
CDR3 DNA: TGTGCCAGCAGCTCCCCTGGGGCGGAGACCCAGTACTTC; CDR3 protein: CASSSPGAETQYF; J gene: TRBJ2-5; V gene: TRBV7-9; clone size: many; D gene: -
CDR3 DNA: TGTGCCAGCAGCCCCGACGACAGGGTCCTGGGAGCTTTCTTT; CDR3 protein: CASSPDDRVLGAFF; J gene: TRBJ1-1; V gene: TRBV12-3/TRBV12-4; clone size: -; D gene: TRBD1
CDR3 DNA: TGTGCCAGCAGCTCCGTCCACAATGAGCAGTTCTTC; CDR3 protein: CASSSVHNEQFF; J gene: TRBJ2-1; V gene: TRBV9; clone size: -; D gene: -
CDR3 DNA: TGTGCCATCAGCCCAGGCCTAGCGGGGCGCACAGATACGCAGTATTTT; CDR3 protein: CAISPGLAGRTDTQYF; J gene: TRBJ2-3; V gene: TRBV10-3; clone size: many; D gene: TRBD2
CDR3 DNA: TGTGCCAGCAGCCCAGGAGACACTGAAGCTTTCTTT; CDR3 protein: CASSPGDTEAFF; J gene: TRBJ1-1; V gene: TRBV5-6; clone size: many; D gene: -
CDR3 DNA: TGCGCCAGCAGCCCCGGGGACCTTCCCTACAATGAGCAGTTCTTC; CDR3 protein: CASSPGDLPYNEQFF; J gene: TRBJ2-1; V gene: TRBV5-1; clone size: -; D gene: -
CDR3 DNA: TGTGCCAGCAGTTTTGGGCTGAGCGGGACAGTATTACAAGAGACCCAGTACTTC; CDR3 protein: CASSFGLSGTVLQETQYF; J gene: TRBJ2-5; V gene: TRBV12-3/TRBV12-4; clone size: -; D gene: -
CDR3 DNA: TGTGCCAGCAGCCCATCCTTCTCGACGGGGGGACAAGCTTTCTTT; CDR3 protein: CASSPSFSTGGQAFF; J gene: TRBJ1-1; V gene: TRBV7-2; clone size: -; D gene: -
CDR3 DNA: TGTGCCACCAGTGATTCGGTAGATACGCAGTATTTT; CDR3 protein: CATSDSVDTQYF; J gene: TRBJ2-3; V gene: TRBV24-1; clone size: few; D gene: -
CDR3 DNA: TGTGCCAGCAGTGATACACTAGCGATCACCTTCACAGATACGCAGTATTTT; CDR3 protein: CASSDTLAITFTDTQYF; J gene: TRBJ2-3; V gene: TRBV2; clone size: -; D gene: TRBD2
CDR3 DNA: TGTGCCAGCAGTCGACAGGGGGGACCCTACGAGCAGTACTTC; CDR3 protein: CASSRQGGPYEQYF; J gene: TRBJ2-7; V gene: TRBV6-6; clone size: few; D gene: TRBD1
CDR3 DNA: TGTGCCATCAGTGAGATTGAGGGACGCTATGGCTACACCTTC; CDR3 protein: CAISEIEGRYGYTF; J gene: TRBJ1-2; V gene: TRBV10-3; clone size: many; D gene: -
CDR3 DNA: TGTGCCAGTAGTACCCGACAGGGGCCCAATCAGCCCCAGCATTTT; CDR3 protein: CASSTRQGPNQPQHF; J gene: TRBJ1-5; V gene: TRBV19; clone size: -; D gene: TRBD1
CDR3 DNA: TGTGCCAGCAGACCGCTTACGGGGGGGGCCGGAGATACGCAGTATTTT; CDR3 protein: CASRPLTGGAGDTQYF; J gene: TRBJ2-3; V gene: TRBV12-3/TRBV12-4; clone size: many; D gene: TRBD2
CDR3 DNA: TGTGCCAGCAGCTTTGCGATAGCGGGAGCTTCATCTGAGCAGTTCTTC; CDR3 protein: CASSFAIAGASSEQFF; J gene: TRBJ2-1; V gene: TRBV7-2; clone size: -; D gene: TRBD2
CDR3 DNA: TGCGCCAGCAGCTTGGAGAGGGTGAACACTGAAGCTTTCTTT; CDR3 protein: CASSLERVNTEAFF; J gene: TRBJ1-1; V gene: TRBV5-1; clone size: -; D gene: -
CDR3 DNA: TGTGCCAGCATGAGATCAGGGACTGTGGGAGAGCAGTTCTTC; CDR3 protein: CASMRSGTVGEQFF; J gene: TRBJ2-1; V gene: TRBV6-1; clone size: -; D gene: -
CDR3 DNA: TGTGCCAGCAGACCGCAAGGGAACGAGCAGTACTTC; CDR3 protein: CASRPQGNEQYF; J gene: TRBJ2-7; V gene: TRBV12-3/TRBV12-4; clone size: -; D gene: -
CDR3 DNA: TGTGCCAGCAGGCTGGGACGGACCTACGAGCAGTACTTC; CDR3 protein: CASRLGRTYEQYF; J gene: TRBJ2-7; V gene: TRBV6-1; clone size: -; D gene: -
CDR3 DNA: TGTGCCAGCAGCCCTACAAGGGGGTCGTCATCTGAGCAGTTCTTC; CDR3 protein: CASSPTRGSSSEQFF; J gene: TRBJ2-1; V gene: TRBV12-3/TRBV12-4; clone size: -; D gene: -
CDR3 DNA: TGCGCCAGCAGATCTGGCATGGCCCTGAGGAAGAACACTGAAGCTTTCTTT; CDR3 protein: CASRSGMALRKNTEAFF; J gene: TRBJ1-1; V gene: TRBV5-1; clone size: few; D gene: -
CDR3 DNA: TGTGCCAGCAGCGGATCAAGCGGGGCCTCCTACAATGAGCAGTTCTTC; CDR3 protein: CASSGSSGASYNEQFF; J gene: TRBJ2-1; V gene: TRBV9; clone size: -; D gene: TRBD2
CDR3 DNA: TGTGCCAGCAGTTACTCGATTGACGGCTCCTATAATTCACCCCTCCACTTT; CDR3 protein: CASSYSIDGSYNSPLHF; J gene: TRBJ1-6; V gene: TRBV6-5; clone size: -; D gene: -
CDR3 DNA: TGTGCCAGCAGCTTAAGCGGGGGCCCAAGCCTATACAATGAGCAGTTCTTC; CDR3 protein: CASSLSGGPSLYNEQFF; J gene: TRBJ2-1; V gene: TRBV7-9; clone size: few; D gene: TRBD2
CDR3 DNA: TGCAGTGCTAGAGGAAACAGGGGAGAGACCCAGTACTTC; CDR3 protein: CSARGNRGETQYF; J gene: TRBJ2-5; V gene: TRBV20-1; clone size: few; D gene: TRBD1
CDR3 DNA: TGTGCCAGCAGCGTAGGCGTTTATAGCAATCAGCCCCAGCATTTT; CDR3 protein: CASSVGVYSNQPQHF; J gene: TRBJ1-5; V gene: TRBV9; clone size: once; D gene: -
CDR3 DNA: TGTGCCAGCAGCTTAGCGGGCAGGACTAGCGTTTCCTACGAGCAGTACTTC; CDR3 protein: CASSLAGRTSVSYEQYF; J gene: TRBJ2-7; V gene: TRBV7-9; clone size: -; D gene: TRBD2